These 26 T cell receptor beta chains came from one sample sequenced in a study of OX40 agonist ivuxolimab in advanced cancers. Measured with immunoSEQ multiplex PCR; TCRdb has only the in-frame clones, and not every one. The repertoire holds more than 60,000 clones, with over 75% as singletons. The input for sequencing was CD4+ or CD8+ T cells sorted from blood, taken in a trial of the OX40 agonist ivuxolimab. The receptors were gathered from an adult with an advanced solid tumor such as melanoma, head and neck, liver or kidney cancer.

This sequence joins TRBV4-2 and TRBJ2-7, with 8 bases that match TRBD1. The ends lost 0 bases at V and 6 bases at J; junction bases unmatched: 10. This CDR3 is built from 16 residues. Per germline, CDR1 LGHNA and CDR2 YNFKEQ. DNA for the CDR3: TGTGCCAGCAGCCAAGATCCATCAGGGGGCAGGGGCGAGCAGTACTTC. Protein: CASSQDPSGGRGEQYF.

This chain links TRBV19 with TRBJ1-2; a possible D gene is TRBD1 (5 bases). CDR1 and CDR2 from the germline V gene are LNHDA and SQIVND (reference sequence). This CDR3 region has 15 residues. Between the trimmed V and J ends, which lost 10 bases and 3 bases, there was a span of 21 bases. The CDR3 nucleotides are TGTGCCACCCATATCCCCAGGGCGGGTGACTATGGCTACACCTTC. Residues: CATHIPRAGDYGYTF.

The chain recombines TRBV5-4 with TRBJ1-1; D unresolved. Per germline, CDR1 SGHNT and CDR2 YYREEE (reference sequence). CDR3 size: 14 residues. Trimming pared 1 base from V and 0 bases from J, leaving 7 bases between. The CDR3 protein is CASSLFGVNTEAFF. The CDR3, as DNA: TGTGCCAGCAGCTTGTTCGGCGTGAACACTGAAGCTTTCTTT.

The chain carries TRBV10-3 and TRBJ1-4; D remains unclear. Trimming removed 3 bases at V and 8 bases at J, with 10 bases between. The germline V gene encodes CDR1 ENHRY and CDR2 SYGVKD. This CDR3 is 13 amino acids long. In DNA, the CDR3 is TGTGCCATCAGTGATTTAGGCCACGAAAAACTGTTTTTT. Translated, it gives CAISDLGHEKLFF.

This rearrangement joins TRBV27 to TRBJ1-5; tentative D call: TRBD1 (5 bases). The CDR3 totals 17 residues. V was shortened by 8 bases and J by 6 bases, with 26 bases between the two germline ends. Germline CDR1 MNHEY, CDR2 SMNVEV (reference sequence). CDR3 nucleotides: TGTGCCAGCGCCCAAGGGGTCCAACCCCGGACTGGTCAGCCCCAGCATTTT. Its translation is CASAQGVQPRTGQPQHF.

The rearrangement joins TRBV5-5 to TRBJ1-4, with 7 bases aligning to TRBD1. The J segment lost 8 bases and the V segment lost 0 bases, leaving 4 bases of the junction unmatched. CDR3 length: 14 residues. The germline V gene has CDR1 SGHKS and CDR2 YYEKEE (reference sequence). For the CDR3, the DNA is TGTGCCAGCAGCTTGGGGACAGGCCGGGAAAAACTGTTTTTT. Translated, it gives CASSLGTGREKLFF.

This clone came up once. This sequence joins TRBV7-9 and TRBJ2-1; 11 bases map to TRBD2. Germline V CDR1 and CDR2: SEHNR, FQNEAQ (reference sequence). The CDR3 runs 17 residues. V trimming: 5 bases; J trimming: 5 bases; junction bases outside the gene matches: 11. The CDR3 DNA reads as TGTGCCAGCAGCCCAGGAATAGCGGGGGGGCCTAACAATGAGCAGTTCTTC. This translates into CASSPGIAGGPNNEQFF.

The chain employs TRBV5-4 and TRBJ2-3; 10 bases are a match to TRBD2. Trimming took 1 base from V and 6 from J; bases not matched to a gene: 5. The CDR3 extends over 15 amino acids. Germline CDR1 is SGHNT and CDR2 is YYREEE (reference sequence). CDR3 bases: TGTGCCAGCAGCTTGAGCGGGGGGGTTCTGGATACGCAGTATTTT. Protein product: CASSLSGGVLDTQYF.

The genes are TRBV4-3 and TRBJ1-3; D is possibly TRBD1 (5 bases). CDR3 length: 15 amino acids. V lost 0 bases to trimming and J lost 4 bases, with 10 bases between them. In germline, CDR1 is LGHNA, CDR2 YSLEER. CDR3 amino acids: CASSQDSGPGNTIYF. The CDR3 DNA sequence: TGCGCCAGCAGCCAAGATTCGGGGCCGGGAAACACCATATATTTT.

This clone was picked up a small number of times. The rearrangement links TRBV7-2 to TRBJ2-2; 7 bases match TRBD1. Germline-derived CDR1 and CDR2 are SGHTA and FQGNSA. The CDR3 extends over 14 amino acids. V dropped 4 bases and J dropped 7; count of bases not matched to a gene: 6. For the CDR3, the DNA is TGTGCCAGCAGCTCCAGACAGGGCGGCGGGGAGCTGTTTTTT. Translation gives CASSSRQGGGELFF.

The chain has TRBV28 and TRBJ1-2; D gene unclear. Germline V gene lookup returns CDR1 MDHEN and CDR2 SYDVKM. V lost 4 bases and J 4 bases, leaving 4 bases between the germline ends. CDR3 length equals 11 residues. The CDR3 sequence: CASSSSYGYTF. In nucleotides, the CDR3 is TGTGCCAGCAGTTCCTCCTATGGCTACACCTTC.

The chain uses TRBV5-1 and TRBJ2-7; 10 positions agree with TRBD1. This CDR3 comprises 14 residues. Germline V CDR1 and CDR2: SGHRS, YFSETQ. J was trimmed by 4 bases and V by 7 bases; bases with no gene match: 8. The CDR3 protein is CASRLGTGEYEQYF. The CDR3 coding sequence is TGCGCCAGCCGACTTGGGACAGGGGAATACGAGCAGTACTTC.

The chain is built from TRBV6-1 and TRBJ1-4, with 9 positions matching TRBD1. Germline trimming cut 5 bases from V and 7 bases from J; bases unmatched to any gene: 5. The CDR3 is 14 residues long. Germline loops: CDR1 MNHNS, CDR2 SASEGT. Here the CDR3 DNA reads TGTGCCAGCAGTCCGGGACAGGGAGTTGAAAAACTGTTTTTT. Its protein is CASSPGQGVEKLFF.

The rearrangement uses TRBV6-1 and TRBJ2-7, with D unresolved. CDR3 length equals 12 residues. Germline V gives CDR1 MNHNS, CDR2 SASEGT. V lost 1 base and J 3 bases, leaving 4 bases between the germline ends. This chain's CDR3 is CASSEVVYEQYF. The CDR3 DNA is TGTGCCAGCAGTGAAGTGGTCTACGAGCAGTACTTC.

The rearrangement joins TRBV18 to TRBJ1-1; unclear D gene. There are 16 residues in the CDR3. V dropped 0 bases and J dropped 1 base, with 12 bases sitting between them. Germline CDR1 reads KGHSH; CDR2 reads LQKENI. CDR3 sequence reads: CASSPPGREGNTEAFF. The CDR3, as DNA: TGTGCCAGCTCACCACCGGGCCGTGAGGGGAACACTGAAGCTTTCTTT.

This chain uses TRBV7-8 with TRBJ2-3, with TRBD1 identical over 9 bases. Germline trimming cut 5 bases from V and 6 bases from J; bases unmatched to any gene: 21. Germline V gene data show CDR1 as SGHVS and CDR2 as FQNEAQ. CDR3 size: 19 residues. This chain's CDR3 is CASSRLTSLGQGSPDTQYF. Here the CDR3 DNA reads TGTGCCAGCAGCAGATTGACCAGCTTAGGACAGGGGAGCCCTGATACGCAGTATTTT.

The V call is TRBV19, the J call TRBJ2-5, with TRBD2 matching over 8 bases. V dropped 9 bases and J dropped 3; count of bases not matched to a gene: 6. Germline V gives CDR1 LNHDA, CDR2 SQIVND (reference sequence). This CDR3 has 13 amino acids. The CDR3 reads CASARGGEETQYF. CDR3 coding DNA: TGTGCCAGCGCCCGGGGGGGGGAAGAGACCCAGTACTTC.

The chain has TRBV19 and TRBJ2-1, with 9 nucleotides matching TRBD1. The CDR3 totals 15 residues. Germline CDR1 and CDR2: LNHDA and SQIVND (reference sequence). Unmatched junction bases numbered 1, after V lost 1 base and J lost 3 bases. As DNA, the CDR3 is TGTGCCAGTAGTATAGGGGGACAGGGCTACAATGAGCAGTTCTTC. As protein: CASSIGGQGYNEQFF.

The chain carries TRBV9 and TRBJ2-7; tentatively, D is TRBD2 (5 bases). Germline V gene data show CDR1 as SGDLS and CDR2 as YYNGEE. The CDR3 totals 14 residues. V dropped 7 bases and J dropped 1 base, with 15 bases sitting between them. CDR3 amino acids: CASRDGDRSYEQYF. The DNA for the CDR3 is TGTGCCAGCCGGGATGGGGATAGATCCTACGAGCAGTACTTC.

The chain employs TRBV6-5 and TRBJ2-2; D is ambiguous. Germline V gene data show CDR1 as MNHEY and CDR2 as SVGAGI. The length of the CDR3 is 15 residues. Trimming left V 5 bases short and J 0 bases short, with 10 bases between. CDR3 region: CASSRDTPNTGELFF. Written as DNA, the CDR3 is TGTGCCAGCAGTCGCGACACACCGAACACCGGGGAGCTGTTTTTT.

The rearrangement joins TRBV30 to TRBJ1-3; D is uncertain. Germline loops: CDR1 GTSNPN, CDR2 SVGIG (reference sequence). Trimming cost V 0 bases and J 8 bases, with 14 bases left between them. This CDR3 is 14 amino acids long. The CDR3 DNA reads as TGTGCCTGGAGTGTAAAACCCACCCGGGACACCATATATTTT. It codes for CAWSVKPTRDTIYF. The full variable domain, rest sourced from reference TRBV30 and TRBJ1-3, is SQTIHQWPATLVQPVGSPLSLECTVEGTSNPNLYWYRQAAGRGLQLLFYSVGIGQISSEVPQNLSASRPQDRQFILSSKKLLLSDSGFYLCAWSVKPTRDTIYFGEGSWLTVV.

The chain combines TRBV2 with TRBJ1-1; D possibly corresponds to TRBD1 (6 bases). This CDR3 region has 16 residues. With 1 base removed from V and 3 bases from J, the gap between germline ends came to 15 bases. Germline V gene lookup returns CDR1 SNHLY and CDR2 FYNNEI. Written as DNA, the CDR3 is TGTGCCAGCAGTGAAGGCGGGGGCCCCACACACACTGAAGCTTTCTTT. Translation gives CASSEGGGPTHTEAFF.

The CDR3 protein is CASSLGRGSNEQFF. In DNA form, the CDR3 reads TGTGCCAGCAGCTTAGGCAGGGGGAGCAATGAGCAGTTCTTC. The J gene is TRBJ2-1, the V gene TRBV7-3, with 7 nucleotides matching TRBD1. Germline trimming cut 2 bases from V and 6 bases from J; bases unmatched to any gene: 4. The CDR3 loop spans 14 amino acids. Germline assignment: CDR1 SGHTA and CDR2 FQGTGA.

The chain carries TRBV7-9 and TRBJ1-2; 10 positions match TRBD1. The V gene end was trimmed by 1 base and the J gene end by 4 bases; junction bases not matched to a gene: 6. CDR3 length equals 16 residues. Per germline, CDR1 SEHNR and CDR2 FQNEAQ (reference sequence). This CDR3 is CASSLGQGAQGYGYTF. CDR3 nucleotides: TGTGCCAGCAGCTTAGGACAGGGGGCGCAGGGCTATGGCTACACCTTC.

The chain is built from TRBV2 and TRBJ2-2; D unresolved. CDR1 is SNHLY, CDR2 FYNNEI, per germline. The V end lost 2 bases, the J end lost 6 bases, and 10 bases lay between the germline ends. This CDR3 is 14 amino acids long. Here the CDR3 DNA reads TGTGCCAGCAGTGAATCCGGCATCGCCGGGGAGCTGTTTTTT. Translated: CASSESGIAGELFF.

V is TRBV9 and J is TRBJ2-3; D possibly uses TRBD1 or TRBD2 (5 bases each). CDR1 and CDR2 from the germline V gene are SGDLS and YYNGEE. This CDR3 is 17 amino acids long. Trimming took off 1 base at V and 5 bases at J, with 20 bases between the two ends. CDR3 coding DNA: TGTGCCAGCAGCGTATCAGCGAGGGGACGGGGCCAAGATACGCAGTATTTT. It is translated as CASSVSARGRGQDTQYF.